This T cell receptor beta chain stems from a study of blood T cells in healthy people across ages. Study-wide points: Unknown CMV status may confound age-related changes in expanded clones.

As concerns this clonotype: Its antigen remains unknown.

Germline V gene sequence: CDR1 LNHDA, CDR2 SQIVND (reference sequence). Trimming at V came to 7 bases and at J to 3 bases, leaving 1 base not matched to a gene. The CDR3 runs 13 residues. Alongside a J-beta primer mix, a sample-barcoded 5' primer served in a second PCR lasting about 7 to 12 cycles. Every sample produced at least 3 million CDR3-containing paired-end reads. TCRdb independently ran MiXCR on the 5' RACE reads; one entry per CDR3 protein. The data show approximately 800,000 distinct CDR3 sequences, roughly 46% seen once. This clonotype was sampled from a man at least 80 years old in good health. What was sequenced was blood. This chain uses TRBV19 with TRBJ2-3; TRBD2 matches at 10 bases. The CDR3 nucleotides read TGTGCCAGTAATAGCGGGAGGACAGATACGCAGTATTTT. It translates to CASNSGRTDTQYF.